A selection of T cell receptor beta chains follows, all from one sample in a study of blood T cell repertoires in COVID-19. Measured with immunoSEQ multiplex PCR; TCRdb has only the in-frame clones, and not every one. The repertoire holds around 150,000 clones, approximately 82% seen once, with about 20% in the top ten. Sequencing was performed on peripheral blood. These receptors all stem from an elderly woman with acute or convalescent COVID-19. CDR3s include the opening cysteine and the closing phenylalanine or tryptophan. The order of the fields is V gene, D gene, J gene, clone size, CDR3 protein, CDR3 DNA. A D gene is named only where the DNA matches it firmly. The listing skips clone size in some rows; elsewhere it reads once, few, many or a size class.

v_gene: TRBV5-8; d_gene: -; j_gene: TRBJ1-5; abundance: few; CDR3aa: CASSLNRGFGSNQPQHF; CDR3nt: TGTGCCAGCAGCTTGAATCGGGGATTCGGGAGCAATCAGCCCCAGCATTTT
v_gene: TRBV29-1; d_gene: -; j_gene: TRBJ2-1; abundance: -; CDR3aa: CSVESPPGNEQFF; CDR3nt: TGCAGCGTTGAATCCCCCCCGGGCAATGAGCAGTTCTTC
v_gene: TRBV20-1; d_gene: -; j_gene: TRBJ1-2; abundance: once; CDR3aa: CSARKRDGYTF; CDR3nt: TGCAGTGCTAGGAAGAGGGATGGCTACACCTTC
v_gene: TRBV6-5; d_gene: -; j_gene: TRBJ1-5; abundance: few; CDR3aa: CASSQHRDPQHF; CDR3nt: TGTGCCAGCAGTCAACACAGGGACCCCCAGCATTTT
v_gene: TRBV13; d_gene: TRBD2; j_gene: TRBJ2-1; abundance: few; CDR3aa: CASSPGLAGFNEQFF; CDR3nt: TGTGCCAGCAGCCCGGGACTAGCGGGATTCAATGAGCAGTTCTTC
v_gene: TRBV5-6; d_gene: -; j_gene: TRBJ2-5; abundance: -; CDR3aa: CASNKLAVETQYF; CDR3nt: TGTGCCAGCAATAAGTTAGCCGTCGAGACCCAGTACTTC
v_gene: TRBV18; d_gene: -; j_gene: TRBJ1-5; abundance: -; CDR3aa: CASSLGEGSNQPQHF; CDR3nt: TGTGCCAGCTCACTCGGGGAGGGGAGCAATCAGCCCCAGCATTTT
v_gene: TRBV7-9; d_gene: TRBD1; j_gene: TRBJ2-7; abundance: -; CDR3aa: CASSTGDRVSYEQYF; CDR3nt: TGTGCCAGCAGTACAGGGGACAGGGTCTCCTACGAGCAGTACTTC
v_gene: TRBV19; d_gene: -; j_gene: TRBJ2-7; abundance: -; CDR3aa: CASSVGISLEQYF; CDR3nt: TGTGCCAGTAGTGTCGGGATCTCCCTCGAGCAGTACTTC
v_gene: TRBV29-1; d_gene: TRBD2; j_gene: TRBJ2-7; abundance: few; CDR3aa: CSVGGTSGSYEQYF; CDR3nt: TGCAGCGTTGGGGGCACTAGCGGGAGCTACGAGCAGTACTTC
v_gene: TRBV12-3/TRBV12-4; d_gene: -; j_gene: TRBJ2-7; abundance: -; CDR3aa: CASSFGQRDEQYF; CDR3nt: TGTGCCAGCAGTTTTGGACAGAGGGACGAGCAGTACTTC
v_gene: TRBV3-1/TRBV3-2; d_gene: -; j_gene: TRBJ2-7; abundance: -; CDR3aa: CASSPGHTYEQYF; CDR3nt: TGTGCCAGCAGTCCGGGACATACCTACGAGCAGTACTTC